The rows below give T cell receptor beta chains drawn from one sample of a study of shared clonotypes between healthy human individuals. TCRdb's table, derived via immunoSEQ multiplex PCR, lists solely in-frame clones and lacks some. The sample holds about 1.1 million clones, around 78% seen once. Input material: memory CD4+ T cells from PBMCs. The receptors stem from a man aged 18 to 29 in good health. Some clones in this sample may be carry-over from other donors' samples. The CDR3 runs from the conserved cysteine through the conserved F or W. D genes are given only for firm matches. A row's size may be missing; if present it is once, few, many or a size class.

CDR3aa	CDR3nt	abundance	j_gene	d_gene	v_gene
CASSFLTGLPDNEQFF	TGTGCCAGCAGCTTTTTGACCGGACTACCCGACAATGAGCAGTTCTTC	.	TRBJ2-1	.	TRBV7-9
CASSPIAGGINEQFF	TGCGCCAGCAGCCCTATAGCGGGAGGGATAAATGAGCAGTTCTTC	.	TRBJ2-1	TRBD2	TRBV5-1
CASSQTTGRDYEQYF	TGCGCCAGCAGCCAAACGACAGGGCGAGATTACGAGCAGTACTTC	.	TRBJ2-7	TRBD1	TRBV5-1
CASSADRARETQYF	TGTGCCAGCAGTGCCGACAGGGCTCGAGAGACCCAGTACTTC	.	TRBJ2-5	TRBD1	TRBV6-5
CASSLAGTGLRLSPLHF	TGCGCCAGCAGCTTGGCCGGGACAGGGCTCAGGTTATCACCCCTCCACTTT	.	TRBJ1-6	TRBD1	TRBV5-1
CASSQAGEQYF	TGCGCCAGCAGCCAAGCGGGCGAGCAGTACTTC	few	TRBJ2-7	.	TRBV4-1
CASSWGGRSQETQYF	TGCGCCAGCAGCTGGGGCGGGAGAAGCCAAGAGACCCAGTACTTC	once	TRBJ2-5	TRBD2	TRBV5-1
CASIPVQGVYEQYF	TGCGCCAGCATACCGGTACAGGGGGTATACGAGCAGTACTTC	.	TRBJ2-7	TRBD1	TRBV10-2
CASSWGASGGNEQFF	TGCGCCAGCAGCTGGGGCGCTAGCGGTGGGAATGAGCAGTTCTTC	.	TRBJ2-1	TRBD2	TRBV5-1
CASSLYPIPDSVDTQYF	TGTGCCAGCAGTTTATATCCGATCCCGGACTCGGTAGATACGCAGTATTTT	.	TRBJ2-3	.	TRBV27
CAWSLGGTYEQYF	TGTGCCTGGAGTTTGGGGGGAACCTACGAGCAGTACTTC	.	TRBJ2-7	.	TRBV30
CASSRLRGAGTDTQYF	TGTGCCAGCAGCCGCCTGAGAGGGGCCGGCACAGATACGCAGTATTTT	.	TRBJ2-3	.	TRBV11-2
CASSGSRGYNEQFF	TGTGCCAGCAGCGGCAGTCGGGGCTACAATGAGCAGTTCTTC	once	TRBJ2-1	.	TRBV7-3
CASSQGAGGTSTDTQYF	TGTGCCAGCAGCCAGGGGGCGGGAGGGACTAGCACAGATACGCAGTATTTT	.	TRBJ2-3	TRBD2	TRBV4-2
CASSDTGDTQYF	TGTGCCAGCAGCGATACAGGGGATACGCAGTATTTT	.	TRBJ2-3	.	TRBV11-3
CASSVVPDTEAFF	TGTGCCAGCAGCGTAGTTCCGGACACTGAAGCTTTCTTT	.	TRBJ1-1	.	TRBV9
CASSEGGITEAFF	TGTGCCAGCAGCGAAGGGGGCATCACTGAAGCTTTCTTT	many	TRBJ1-1	TRBD1	TRBV5-4
CASKRSDRGQETQYF	TGCGCCAGCAAGAGGTCGGACAGGGGACAAGAGACCCAGTACTTC	.	TRBJ2-5	TRBD1	TRBV5-1
CASQELTRQETQYF	TGTGCCAGCCAAGAACTGACTAGGCAAGAGACCCAGTACTTC	once	TRBJ2-5	.	TRBV2
CAWIRGPGSGNTIYF	TGTGCCTGGATTCGGGGACCCGGCTCTGGAAACACCATATATTTT	.	TRBJ1-3	.	TRBV30
CASALGGTNEQFF	TGCGCCAGCGCCCTGGGCGGGACCAATGAGCAGTTCTTC	.	TRBJ2-1	.	TRBV5-1
CASSEDPILAGGPSGELFF	TGTGCCAGCAGCGAAGACCCTATACTAGCGGGAGGGCCGAGCGGGGAGCTGTTTTTT	.	TRBJ2-2	TRBD2	TRBV6-1
CASIPLAGGEQYF	TGTGCCAGCATCCCTCTAGCGGGAGGCGAGCAGTACTTC	.	TRBJ2-7	TRBD2	TRBV2
CASSDPGTGGPLSF	TGCGCCAGCAGTGACCCCGGGACAGGGGGACCCCTTTCCTTC	once	TRBJ2-7	TRBD1	TRBV10-1
CASSGTDSPRAFF	TGCGCCAGCAGTGGGACCGACTCCCCGCGGGCTTTCTTT	.	TRBJ1-1	.	TRBV5-1
CASSLLKEPNTEAFF	TGCGCCAGCAGCTTGTTAAAAGAGCCGAACACTGAAGCTTTCTTT	many	TRBJ1-1	.	TRBV5-1
CASSQDGTEEQYF	TGCGCCAGCAGCCAAGATGGGACAGAAGAGCAGTACTTC	few	TRBJ2-7	TRBD1	TRBV4-1
CASSLGTEITGELFF	TGCGCCAGCAGCTTAGGGACGGAAATCACCGGGGAGCTGTTTTTT	once	TRBJ2-2	.	TRBV5-1
CASSVVAGDGGYTF	TGTGCCAGCAGCGTGGTGGCAGGGGACGGGGGCTACACCTTC	.	TRBJ1-2	.	TRBV9
CASSSQGRETQYF	TGTGCCAGCAGCTCACAGGGGCGGGAGACCCAGTACTTC	.	TRBJ2-5	TRBD1	TRBV9
CASSLYWGSSYEQYF	TGTGCCAGCAGTTTATATTGGGGTAGCTCCTACGAGCAGTACTTC	.	TRBJ2-7	.	TRBV28
CASSYSTASATGELFF	TGTGCCAGCAGTTACTCGACGGCTAGCGCCACCGGGGAGCTGTTTTTT	.	TRBJ2-2	.	TRBV6-5
CASSLGTGGSGEQFF	TGTGCCAGCAGCTTAGGGACAGGGGGCTCGGGTGAGCAGTTCTTC	.	TRBJ2-1	TRBD1	TRBV11-3
CASSEMWGPIEAFF	TGCGCCAGCAGTGAGATGTGGGGGCCGATTGAAGCTTTCTTT	.	TRBJ1-1	.	TRBV10-2
CASSRTMGGTDTQYF	TGTGCCAGCAGCCGAACAATGGGGGGCACAGATACGCAGTATTTT	.	TRBJ2-3	.	TRBV7-9
CASSQDNWGSGNTIYF	TGCGCCAGCAGCCAAGACAACTGGGGCTCTGGAAACACCATATATTTT	.	TRBJ1-3	.	TRBV4-3
CASSFSTTRPQHF	TGTGCCAGCAGTTTCTCTACGACTAGGCCCCAGCATTTT	.	TRBJ1-5	.	TRBV27
CASSQTLSGMYTGELFF	TGTGCCAGCAGCCAGACTCTTAGCGGGATGTACACCGGGGAGCTGTTTTTT	.	TRBJ2-2	TRBD2	TRBV14
CASSRPGQVPTPYF	TGTGCCAGCAGTCGACCAGGACAGGTCCCGACTCCGTACTTC	.	TRBJ2-7	TRBD1	TRBV28
CASSLLGQGAYEQYF	TGTGCCAGCAGCCTATTGGGACAGGGGGCCTACGAGCAGTACTTC	.	TRBJ2-7	TRBD1	TRBV5-6
CASSLPGQPQHF	TGTGCCAGCAGTTTACCGGGGCAGCCCCAGCATTTT	few	TRBJ1-5	.	TRBV28
CASSFGDGYGYTF	TGTGCCAGCAGCTTCGGGGACGGCTATGGCTACACCTTC	.	TRBJ1-2	.	TRBV5-4
CASRTDYSGNTIYF	TGCGCCAGCCGGACCGATTACTCTGGAAACACCATATATTTT	few	TRBJ1-3	.	TRBV4-3
CSADGRGSTDTQYF	TGCAGCGCCGACGGGCGGGGGTCCACAGATACGCAGTATTTT	.	TRBJ2-3	TRBD2	TRBV29-1
CASSREYEQFF	TGTGCCAGCAGCCGAGAGTATGAGCAGTTCTTC	few	TRBJ2-1	.	TRBV4-2
CASSLRDGSYEQYF	TGTGCCAGCAGTTTAAGAGACGGCTCCTACGAGCAGTACTTC	.	TRBJ2-7	.	TRBV27